This T cell receptor (beta chain) was captured by sequencing in a study of vaccination and CD4 T cells after COVID-19. A remark on this clonotype: Its antigen is unidentified.

Trimming removed 8 bases from V and 1 base from J, with 5 bases in between. CDR3 length: 11 amino acids. Looked up from germline, CDR1 is MNHNS and CDR2 is SASEGT. The Oncomine TCR Beta short-read assay was what sequenced the DNA obtained from cultured CD4+ T cells. TCRdb used MiXCR to reprocess the PCR reads, holding one entry per CDR3 protein. Among 15,000 to 20,000 distinct CDR3 sequences listed, 56% were seen once. Treatment here: roughly ten-day PBMC culture with coronavirus spike peptide pools or control peptides (ViraFEST assay). The sequence derives from a human donor who had recovered from COVID-19. The chain joins TRBV6-1 to TRBJ1-2, with no clear D. Sequenced: CD4+ T cells from blood, cultured in vitro. CDR3 amino acids: CASEGNYGYTF. The DNA of the CDR3 is TGTGCCAGCGAGGGTAACTATGGCTACACCTTC.